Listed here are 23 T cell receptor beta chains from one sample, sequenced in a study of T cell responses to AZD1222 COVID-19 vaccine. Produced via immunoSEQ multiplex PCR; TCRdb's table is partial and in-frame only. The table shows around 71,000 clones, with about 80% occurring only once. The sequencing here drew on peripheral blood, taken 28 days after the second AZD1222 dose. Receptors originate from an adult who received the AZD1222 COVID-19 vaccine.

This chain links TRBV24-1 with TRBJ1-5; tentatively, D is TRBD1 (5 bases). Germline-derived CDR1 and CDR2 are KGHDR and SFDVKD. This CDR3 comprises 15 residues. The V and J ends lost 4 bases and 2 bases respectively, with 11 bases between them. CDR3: CATSEGTGGNQPQHF. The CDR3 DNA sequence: TGTGCCACCAGTGAAGGGACTGGGGGCAATCAGCCCCAGCATTTT.

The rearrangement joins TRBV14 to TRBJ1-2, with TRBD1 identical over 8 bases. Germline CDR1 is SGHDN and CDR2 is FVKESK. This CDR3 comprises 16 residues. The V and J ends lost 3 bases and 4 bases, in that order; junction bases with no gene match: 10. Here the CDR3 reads CASSQRQGSTLYGYTF. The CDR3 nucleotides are TGTGCCAGCAGCCAGAGACAGGGGAGCACTCTCTATGGCTACACCTTC.

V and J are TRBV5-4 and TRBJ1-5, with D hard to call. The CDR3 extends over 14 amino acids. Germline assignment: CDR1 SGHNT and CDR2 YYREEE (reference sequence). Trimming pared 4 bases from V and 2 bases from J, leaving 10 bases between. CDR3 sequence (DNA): TGTGCCAGCAGCATGTCTGGGGGCAATCAGCCCCAGCATTTT. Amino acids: CASSMSGGNQPQHF.

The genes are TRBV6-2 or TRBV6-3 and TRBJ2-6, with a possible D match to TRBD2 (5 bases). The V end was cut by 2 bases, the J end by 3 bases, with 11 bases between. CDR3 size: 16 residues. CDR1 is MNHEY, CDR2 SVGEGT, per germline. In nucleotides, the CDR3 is TGTGCCAGCAGTTACGTCGGGGTGAATGGGGCCAACGTCCTGACTTTC. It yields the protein CASSYVGVNGANVLTF.

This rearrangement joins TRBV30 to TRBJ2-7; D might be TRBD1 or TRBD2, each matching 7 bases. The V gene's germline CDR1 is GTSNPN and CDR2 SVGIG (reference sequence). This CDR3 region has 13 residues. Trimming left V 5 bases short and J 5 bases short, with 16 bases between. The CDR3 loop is CAWSGQGGNEQYF. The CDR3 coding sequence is TGTGCCTGGTCGGGGCAGGGGGGGAACGAGCAGTACTTC.

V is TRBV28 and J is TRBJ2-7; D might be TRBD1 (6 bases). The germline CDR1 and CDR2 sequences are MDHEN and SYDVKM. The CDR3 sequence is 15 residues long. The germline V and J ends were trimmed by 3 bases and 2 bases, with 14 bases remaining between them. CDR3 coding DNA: TGTGCCAGCAGTTTGGGACACCGGAGAACCTACGAGCAGTACTTC. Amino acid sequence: CASSLGHRRTYEQYF.

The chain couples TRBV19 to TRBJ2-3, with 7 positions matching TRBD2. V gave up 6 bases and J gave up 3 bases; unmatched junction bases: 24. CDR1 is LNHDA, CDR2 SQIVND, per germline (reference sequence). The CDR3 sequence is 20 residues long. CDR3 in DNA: TGTGCCAGTAGATCCTTTAGTGGCGCGGGGGAAGCCCTATTAACAGATACGCAGTATTTT. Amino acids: CASRSFSGAGEALLTDTQYF.

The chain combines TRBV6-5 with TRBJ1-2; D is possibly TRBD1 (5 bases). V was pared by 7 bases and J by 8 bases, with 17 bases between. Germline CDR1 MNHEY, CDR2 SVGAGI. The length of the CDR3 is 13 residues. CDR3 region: CASNARDSKGYTF. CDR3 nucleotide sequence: TGTGCCAGCAACGCCCGGGACTCAAAAGGCTACACCTTC.

The CDR3 DNA reads as TGTGCCAGCAGCCCAGACGGGTCCCGGGACTATGGCTACACCTTC. Residues: CASSPDGSRDYGYTF. V usage is TRBV7-9 and J usage is TRBJ1-2; D gene uncertain. With 5 bases removed from V and 3 bases from J, the gap between germline ends came to 16 bases. Germline CDR1 SEHNR, CDR2 FQNEAQ (reference sequence). This CDR3 has 15 residues. The variable domain in full, with the rest retrieved from reference TRBV7-9 and TRBJ1-2, is DTGVSQNPRHKITKRGQNVTFRCDPISEHNRLYWYRQTLGQGPEFLTYFQNEAQLEKSRLLSDRFSAERPKGSFSTLEIQRTEQGDSAMYLCASSPDGSRDYGYTFGSGTRLTVV.

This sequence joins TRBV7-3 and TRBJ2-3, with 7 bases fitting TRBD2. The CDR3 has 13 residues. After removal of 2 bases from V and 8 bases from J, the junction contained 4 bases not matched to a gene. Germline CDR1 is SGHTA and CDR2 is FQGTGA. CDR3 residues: CASSLATSATQYF. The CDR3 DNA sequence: TGTGCCAGCAGCTTAGCCACTAGCGCTACGCAGTATTTT. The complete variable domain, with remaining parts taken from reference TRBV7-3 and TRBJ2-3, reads GAGVSQTPSNKVTEKGKYVELRCDPISGHTALYWYRQSLGQGPEFLIYFQGTGAADDSGLPNDRFFAVRPEGSVSTLKIQRTERGDSAVYLCASSLATSATQYFGPGTRLTVL.

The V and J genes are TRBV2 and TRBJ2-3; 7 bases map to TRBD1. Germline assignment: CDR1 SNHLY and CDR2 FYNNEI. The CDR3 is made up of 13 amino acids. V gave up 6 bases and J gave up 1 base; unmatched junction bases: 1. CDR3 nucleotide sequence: TGTGCCAGCAGCCAGGGGGGCACAGATACGCAGTATTTT. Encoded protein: CASSQGGTDTQYF.

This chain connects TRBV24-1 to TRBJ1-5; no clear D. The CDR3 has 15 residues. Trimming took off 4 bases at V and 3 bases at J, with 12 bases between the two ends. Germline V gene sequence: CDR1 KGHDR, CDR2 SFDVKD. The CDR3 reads CATSDETGYNQPQHF. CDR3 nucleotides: TGTGCCACCAGTGACGAGACCGGTTACAATCAGCCCCAGCATTTT.

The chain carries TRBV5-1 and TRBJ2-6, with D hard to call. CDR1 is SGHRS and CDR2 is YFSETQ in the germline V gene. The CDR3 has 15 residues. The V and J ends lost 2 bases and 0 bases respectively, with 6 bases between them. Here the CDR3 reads CASSLVISGANVLTF. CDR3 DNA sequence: TGCGCCAGCAGCTTAGTTATCTCTGGGGCCAACGTCCTGACTTTC.

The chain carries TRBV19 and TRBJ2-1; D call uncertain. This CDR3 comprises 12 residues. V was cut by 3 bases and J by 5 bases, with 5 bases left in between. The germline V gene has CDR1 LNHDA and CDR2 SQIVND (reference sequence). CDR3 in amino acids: CASSMVNNEQFF. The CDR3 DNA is TGTGCCAGTAGTATGGTCAACAATGAGCAGTTCTTC.

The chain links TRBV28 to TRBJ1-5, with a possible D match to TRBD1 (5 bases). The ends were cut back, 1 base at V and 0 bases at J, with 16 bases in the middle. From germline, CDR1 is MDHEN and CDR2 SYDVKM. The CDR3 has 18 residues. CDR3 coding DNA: TGTGCCAGCAGTTTATCCCGCGGCAGGGCTTATAGCAATCAGCCCCAGCATTTT. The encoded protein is CASSLSRGRAYSNQPQHF.

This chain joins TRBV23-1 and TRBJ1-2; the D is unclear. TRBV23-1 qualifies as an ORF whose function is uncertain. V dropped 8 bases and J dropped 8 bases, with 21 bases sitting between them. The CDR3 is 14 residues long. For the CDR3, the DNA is TGCGCCAGCTCAATCCGGGCCCGGGCCCAGGGCTACACCTTC. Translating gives CASSIRARAQGYTF.

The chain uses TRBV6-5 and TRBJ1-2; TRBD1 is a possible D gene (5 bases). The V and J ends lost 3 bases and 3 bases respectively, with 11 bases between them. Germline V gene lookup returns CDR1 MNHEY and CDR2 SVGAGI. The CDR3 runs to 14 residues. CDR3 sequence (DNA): TGTGCCAGCAGTTATATTGGGGCAGACTATGGCTACACCTTC. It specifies CASSYIGADYGYTF.

The DNA for the CDR3 is TGTGCCAGCAGCTTGGTGCAGGGGCCCCAGGTGGATACGCAGTATTTT. Its translation is CASSLVQGPQVDTQYF. The chain links TRBV5-6 to TRBJ2-3, with a weak D call TRBD1 (6 bases). The length of the CDR3 is 16 residues. The V gene lost 0 bases and the J gene lost 6 bases, with 17 bases spanning the gap. Germline V lookup: CDR1 SGHDT, CDR2 YYEEEE.

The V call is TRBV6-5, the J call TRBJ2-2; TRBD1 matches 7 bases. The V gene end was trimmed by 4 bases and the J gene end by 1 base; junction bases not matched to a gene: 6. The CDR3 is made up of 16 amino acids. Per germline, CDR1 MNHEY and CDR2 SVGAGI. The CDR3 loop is CASSSPRTGNTGELFF. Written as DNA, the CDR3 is TGTGCCAGCAGTTCCCCCCGGACAGGGAACACCGGGGAGCTGTTTTTT.

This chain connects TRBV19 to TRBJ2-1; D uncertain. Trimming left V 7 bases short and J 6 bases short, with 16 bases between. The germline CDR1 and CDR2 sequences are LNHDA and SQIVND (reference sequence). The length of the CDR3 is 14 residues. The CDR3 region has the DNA TGTGCCAGTACCCGGTCGGGCTCCGTCAATGAGCAGTTCTTC. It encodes CASTRSGSVNEQFF.

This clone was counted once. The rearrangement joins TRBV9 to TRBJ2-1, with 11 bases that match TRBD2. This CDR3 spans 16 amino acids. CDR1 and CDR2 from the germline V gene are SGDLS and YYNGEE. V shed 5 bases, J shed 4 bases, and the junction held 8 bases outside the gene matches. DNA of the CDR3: TGTGCCAGCAGACGACTAGCGGGGATCCTATACAATGAGCAGTTCTTC. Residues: CASRRLAGILYNEQFF.

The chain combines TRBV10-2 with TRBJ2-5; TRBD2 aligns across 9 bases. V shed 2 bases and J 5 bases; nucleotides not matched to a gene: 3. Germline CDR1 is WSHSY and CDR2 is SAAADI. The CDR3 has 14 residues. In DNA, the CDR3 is TGCGCCAGCAGTGAGGCGGGGGGGCGGGAGACCCAGTACTTC. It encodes CASSEAGGRETQYF.

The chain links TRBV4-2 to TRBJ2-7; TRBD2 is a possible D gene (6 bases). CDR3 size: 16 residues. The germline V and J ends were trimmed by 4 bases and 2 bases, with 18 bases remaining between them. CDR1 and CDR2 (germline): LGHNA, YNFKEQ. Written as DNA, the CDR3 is TGTGCCAGCAGCCGAGAAGGAACGGGACTGGCCTACGAGCAGTACTTC. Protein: CASSREGTGLAYEQYF.